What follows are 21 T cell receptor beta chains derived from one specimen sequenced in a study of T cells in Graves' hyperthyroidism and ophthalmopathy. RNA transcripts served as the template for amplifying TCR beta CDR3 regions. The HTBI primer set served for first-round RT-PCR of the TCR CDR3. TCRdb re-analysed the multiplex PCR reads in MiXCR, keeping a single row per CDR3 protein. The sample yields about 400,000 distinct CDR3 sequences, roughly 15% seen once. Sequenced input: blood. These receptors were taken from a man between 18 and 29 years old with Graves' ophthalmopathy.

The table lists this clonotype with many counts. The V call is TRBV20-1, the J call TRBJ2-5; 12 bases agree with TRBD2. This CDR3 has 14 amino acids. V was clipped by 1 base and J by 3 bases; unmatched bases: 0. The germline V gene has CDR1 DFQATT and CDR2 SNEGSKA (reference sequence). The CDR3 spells CSARGTSGEETQYF. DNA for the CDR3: TGCAGTGCTAGAGGGACTAGCGGGGAAGAGACCCAGTACTTC.

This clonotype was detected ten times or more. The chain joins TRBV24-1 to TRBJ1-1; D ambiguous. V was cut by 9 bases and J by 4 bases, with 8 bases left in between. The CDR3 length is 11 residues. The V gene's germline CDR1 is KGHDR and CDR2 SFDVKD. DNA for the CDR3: TGTGCCACCTCAGTCGGCACTGAAGCTTTCTTT. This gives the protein CATSVGTEAFF.

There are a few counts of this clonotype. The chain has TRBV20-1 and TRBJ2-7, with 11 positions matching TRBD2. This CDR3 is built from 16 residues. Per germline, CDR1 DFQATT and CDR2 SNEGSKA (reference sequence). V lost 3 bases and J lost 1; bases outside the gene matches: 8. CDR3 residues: CSARVRVAGGSYEQYF. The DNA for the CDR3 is TGCAGTGCTAGGGTGAGGGTAGCGGGAGGGTCCTACGAGCAGTACTTC.

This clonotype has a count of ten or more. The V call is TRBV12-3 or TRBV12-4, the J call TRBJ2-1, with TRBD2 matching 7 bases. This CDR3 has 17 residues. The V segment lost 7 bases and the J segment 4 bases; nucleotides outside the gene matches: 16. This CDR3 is CASIQYPLADLYNEQFF. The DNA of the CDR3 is TGTGCCAGCATTCAGTATCCCCTAGCGGACCTATACAATGAGCAGTTCTTC.

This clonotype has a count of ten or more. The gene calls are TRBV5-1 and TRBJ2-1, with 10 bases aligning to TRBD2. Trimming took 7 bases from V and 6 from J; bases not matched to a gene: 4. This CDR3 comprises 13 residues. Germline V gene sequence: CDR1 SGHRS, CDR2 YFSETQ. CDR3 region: CASLAGAGNEQFF. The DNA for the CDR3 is TGCGCCAGCCTAGCGGGAGCGGGCAATGAGCAGTTCTTC.

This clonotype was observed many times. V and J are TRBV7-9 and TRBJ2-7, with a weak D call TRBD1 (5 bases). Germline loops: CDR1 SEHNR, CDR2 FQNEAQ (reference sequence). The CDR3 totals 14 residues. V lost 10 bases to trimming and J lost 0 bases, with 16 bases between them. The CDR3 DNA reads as TGTGCCATTGGGGCCAGGGCCCACTCCTACGAGCAGTACTTC. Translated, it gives CAIGARAHSYEQYF.

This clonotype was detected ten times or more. The CDR3 coding sequence is TGTGCCAGCAGCGTAGATGTACTAGCGAGCTCAGAGCAGTTCTTC. Translated, it gives CASSVDVLASSEQFF. The rearrangement joins TRBV9 to TRBJ2-1; 7 positions agree with TRBD2. The CDR3 is made up of 15 amino acids. Germline V lookup: CDR1 SGDLS, CDR2 YYNGEE. Trimming at V came to 0 bases and at J to 10 bases, leaving 10 bases not matched to a gene. Complete variable domain (other parts from reference TRBV9 and TRBJ2-1): DSGVTQTPKHLITATGQRVTLRCSPRSGDLSVYWYQQSLDQGLQFLIQYYNGEERAKGNILERFSAQQFPDLHSELNLSSLELGDSALYFCASSVDVLASSEQFFGPGTRLTVL.

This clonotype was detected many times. CDR3 amino acids: CSARGGSGGASSYNEQFF. The CDR3 nucleotides read TGCAGTGCTAGAGGGGGTAGCGGGGGGGCTTCTTCGTACAATGAGCAGTTCTTC. The rearrangement joins TRBV20-1 to TRBJ2-1, with 11 bases aligning to TRBD2. The V gene's germline CDR1 is DFQATT and CDR2 SNEGSKA (reference sequence). V lost 1 base to trimming and J lost 4 bases; unmatched junction nucleotides: 12. CDR3 length: 18 amino acids.

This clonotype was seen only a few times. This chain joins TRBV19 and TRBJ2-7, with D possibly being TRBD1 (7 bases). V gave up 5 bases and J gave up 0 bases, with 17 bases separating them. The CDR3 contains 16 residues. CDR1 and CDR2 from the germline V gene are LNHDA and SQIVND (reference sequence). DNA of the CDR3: TGTGCCAGTAGTTTTCGGGGGACAGAGAGCTCCTACGAGCAGTACTTC. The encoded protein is CASSFRGTESSYEQYF.

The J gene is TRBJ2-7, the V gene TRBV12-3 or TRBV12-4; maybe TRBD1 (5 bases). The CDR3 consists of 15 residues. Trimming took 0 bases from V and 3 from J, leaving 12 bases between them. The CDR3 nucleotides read TGTGCCAGCAGTTTAGCGTACCAGGGTTTCTACGAGCAGTACTTC. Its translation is CASSLAYQGFYEQYF.

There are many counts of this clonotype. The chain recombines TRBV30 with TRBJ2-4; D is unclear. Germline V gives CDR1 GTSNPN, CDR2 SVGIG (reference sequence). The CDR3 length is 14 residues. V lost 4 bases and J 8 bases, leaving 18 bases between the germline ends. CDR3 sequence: CAWTLREPWDIQYF. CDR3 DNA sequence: TGTGCCTGGACCCTAAGGGAACCCTGGGACATTCAGTACTTC.

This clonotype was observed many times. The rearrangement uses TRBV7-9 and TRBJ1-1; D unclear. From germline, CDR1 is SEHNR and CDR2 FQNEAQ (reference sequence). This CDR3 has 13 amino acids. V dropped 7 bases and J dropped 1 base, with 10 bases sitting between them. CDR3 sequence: CASIEDPNTEAFF. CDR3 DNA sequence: TGTGCCAGCATCGAGGATCCGAACACTGAAGCTTTCTTT. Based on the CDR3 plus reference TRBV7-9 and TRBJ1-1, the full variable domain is DTGVSQNPRHKITKRGQNVTFRCDPISEHNRLYWYRQTLGQGPEFLTYFQNEAQLEKSRLLSDRFSAERPKGSFSTLEIQRTEQGDSAMYLCASIEDPNTEAFFGQGTRLTVV.

The CDR3 region is CAISESGGAADTQYF. Written as DNA, the CDR3 is TGTGCCATCAGTGAGTCGGGGGGGGCCGCAGATACGCAGTATTTT. The gene calls are TRBV10-3 and TRBJ2-3, with TRBD2 as a possible D gene (7 bases). The CDR3 spans 15 residues. V was pared by 0 bases and J by 4 bases, with 11 bases between. Germline CDR1 and CDR2: ENHRY and SYGVKD.

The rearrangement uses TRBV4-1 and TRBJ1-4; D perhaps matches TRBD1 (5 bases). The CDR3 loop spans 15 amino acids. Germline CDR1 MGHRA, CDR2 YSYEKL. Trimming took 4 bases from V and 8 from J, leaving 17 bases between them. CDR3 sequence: CASSLFGGSQEKLFF. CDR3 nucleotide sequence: TGCGCCAGCAGCCTCTTCGGGGGGTCACAGGAAAAACTGTTTTTT.

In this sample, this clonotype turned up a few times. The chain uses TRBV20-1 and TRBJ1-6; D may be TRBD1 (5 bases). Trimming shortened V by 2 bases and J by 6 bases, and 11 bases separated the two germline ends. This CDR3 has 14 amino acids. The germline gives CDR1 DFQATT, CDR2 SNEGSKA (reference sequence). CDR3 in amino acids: CSARRQGGNSPLHF. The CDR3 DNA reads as TGCAGTGCTAGACGCCAGGGAGGTAATTCACCCCTCCACTTT.

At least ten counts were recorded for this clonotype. The CDR3 is CASRRPSGGSYNEQFF. The CDR3 DNA reads TGTGCCAGCAGACGACCCTCAGGGGGCTCCTACAATGAGCAGTTCTTC. The rearrangement joins TRBV2 to TRBJ2-1; TRBD1 matches at 7 bases. The germline CDR1 and CDR2 sequences are SNHLY and FYNNEI. V lost 6 bases to trimming and J lost 0 bases; unmatched junction nucleotides: 8. The CDR3 is 16 residues long.

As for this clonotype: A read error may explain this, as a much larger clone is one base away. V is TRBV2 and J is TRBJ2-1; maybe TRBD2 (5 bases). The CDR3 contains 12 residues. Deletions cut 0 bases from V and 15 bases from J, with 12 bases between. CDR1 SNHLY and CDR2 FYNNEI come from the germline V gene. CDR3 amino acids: CASSEALGGRFF. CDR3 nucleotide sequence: TGTGCCAGCAGTGAAGCCCTAGGCGGGCGGTTCTTC.

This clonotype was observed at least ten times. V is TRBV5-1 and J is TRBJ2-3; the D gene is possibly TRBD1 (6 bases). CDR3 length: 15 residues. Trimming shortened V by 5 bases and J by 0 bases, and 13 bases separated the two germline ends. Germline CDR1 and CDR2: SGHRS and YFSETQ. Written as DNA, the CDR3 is TGCGCCAGCAGGAAGGACAGCACTAGCACAGATACGCAGTATTTT. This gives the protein CASRKDSTSTDTQYF.

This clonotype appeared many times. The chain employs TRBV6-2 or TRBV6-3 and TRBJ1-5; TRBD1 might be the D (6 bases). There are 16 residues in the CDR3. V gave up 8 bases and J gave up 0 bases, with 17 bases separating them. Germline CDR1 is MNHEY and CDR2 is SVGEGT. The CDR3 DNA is TGTGCCAGCGTACCCCGCGCAGGGGTTAGCAATCAGCCCCAGCATTTT. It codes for CASVPRAGVSNQPQHF.

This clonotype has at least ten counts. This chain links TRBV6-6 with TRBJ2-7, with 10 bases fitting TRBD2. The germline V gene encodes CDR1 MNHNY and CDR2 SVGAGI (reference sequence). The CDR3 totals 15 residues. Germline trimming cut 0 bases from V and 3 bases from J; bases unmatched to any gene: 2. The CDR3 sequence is CASSYSASGGYEQYF. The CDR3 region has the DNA TGTGCCAGCAGTTACTCGGCTAGCGGGGGCTACGAGCAGTACTTC.

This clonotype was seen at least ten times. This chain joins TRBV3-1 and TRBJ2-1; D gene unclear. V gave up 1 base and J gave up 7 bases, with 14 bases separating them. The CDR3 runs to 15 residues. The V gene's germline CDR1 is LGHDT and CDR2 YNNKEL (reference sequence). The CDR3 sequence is CASSQAASNGNEQFF. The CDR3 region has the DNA TGTGCCAGCAGCCAAGCTGCCTCGAACGGGAATGAGCAGTTCTTC.